The clone carrying this TCR beta chain showed up just a few times. In the authors' workflow: Amplification from reference gene primers served as the basis for estimated nucleated cell counts. The method was immunoSEQ multiplex PCR; TCRdb's version includes in-frame clones alone and lacks a portion of them. V, J and clone size were drawn from that table, and D and trimming were deduced from the DNA. The sample carries roughly 120,000 clones, just over 70% recorded once. The data stem from a study of blood T cell repertoires in COVID-19. Study-level information: The United States, Italy and Spain provided the acute and convalescent COVID-19 samples. PBMCs, B-cell-depleted T cells, or T cells were the source of the cDNA or gDNA that made up the material.

Germline V lookup: CDR1 SQVTM, CDR2 ANQGSEA. The CDR3 covers 13 residues. After removal of 4 bases from V and 4 bases from J, the junction contained 5 bases not matched to a gene. Sequences were obtained from peripheral blood. The source is a human donor with acute or convalescent COVID-19. The donor label of this sample is uncertain. The chain employs TRBV29-1 and TRBJ1-1; TRBD1 matches at 8 bases. CDR3 nucleotide sequence: TGCAGCGTTGGGGTAACAGGGGGCACTGAAGCTTTCTTT. Protein: CSVGVTGGTEAFF.